The sequence of this T cell receptor (beta chain) was determined in a study of response to subunit inactivated influenza vaccine. Study-wide findings and caveats: Authors suggested each seasonal influenza vaccination recruits few new T cells.

The CDR3 runs 17 residues. Germline assignment: CDR1 SQVTM and CDR2 ANQGSEA. Deletions cut 0 bases from V and 1 base from J, with 16 bases between. Notes on this clonotype: Its target is not known.

A single record per CDR3 protein comes from TCRdb applying MiXCR to the RT-PCR reads. The data show 630,000 or so distinct CDR3 sequences, with approximately 14% seen just once and roughly 12% held by the top ten. This chain links TRBV29-1 with TRBJ2-1, with D possibly being TRBD2 (6 bases). The receptor comes from a man aged 45-65 years who received an inactivated influenza vaccine. The material was PBMCs from blood, obtained 12 days after vaccination. CDR3 region: CSVEDPAGRSSYNEQFF. CDR3 bases: TGCAGCGTTGAAGACCCAGCCGGGAGATCTTCCTACAATGAGCAGTTCTTC.